One sample yielded the 26 T cell receptor beta chains listed below, sequenced in a study of cytomegalovirus exposure and HLA in healthy donors. Amplification used 60 Vbeta primers and 13 Jbeta primers. Some clones are missing from TCRdb's copy, which holds only in-frame ones; the method was immunoSEQ multiplex PCR. This sample has about 110,000 clones, with about 79% found just once. Sequenced sample: PBMCs. All receptors come from a woman aged 18-29 years in good health and CMV-seropositive.

This clone was seen a handful of times. This rearrangement joins TRBV30 to TRBJ2-3; the D is unclear. This CDR3 is built from 12 residues. V was clipped by 3 bases and J by 2 bases, with 6 bases between them. CDR1 and CDR2 from the germline V gene are GTSNPN and SVGIG (reference sequence). The CDR3 is CAWRTYTDTQYF. DNA for the CDR3: TGTGCCTGGAGGACATACACAGATACGCAGTATTTT. Together with reference TRBV30 and TRBJ2-3, the CDR3 gives the full variable domain: SQTIHQWPATLVQPVGSPLSLECTVEGTSNPNLYWYRQAAGRGLQLLFYSVGIGQISSEVPQNLSASRPQDRQFILSSKKLLLSDSGFYLCAWRTYTDTQYFGPGTRLTVL.

This clone appeared once. Other DNA sequences within the sample encode an identical CDR3. The rearrangement joins TRBV19 to TRBJ1-1; the match to TRBD1 covers 7 bases. In germline, CDR1 is LNHDA, CDR2 SQIVND (reference sequence). The CDR3 spans 13 residues. The V gene end was trimmed by 1 base and the J gene end by 4 bases; junction bases not matched to a gene: 0. DNA of the CDR3: TGTGCCAGTAGTATAGGACAGGGCACTGAAGCTTTCTTT. This codes for CASSIGQGTEAFF.

In this sample, this clone turned up once. The gene calls are TRBV13 and TRBJ1-3; D remains unclear. There are 14 residues in the CDR3. The V gene's germline CDR1 is PRHDT and CDR2 FYEKMQ (reference sequence). Trimming shortened V by 5 bases and J by 0 bases, and 8 bases separated the two germline ends. In DNA form, the CDR3 reads TGTGCCAGCAGCCCCGGAGACTCTGGAAACACCATATATTTT. Translating gives CASSPGDSGNTIYF.

V gene TRBV28 combines with J gene TRBJ2-7; D is unclear. This CDR3 is 14 amino acids long. Trimming removed 7 bases from V and 0 bases from J, with 13 bases in between. Germline V gives CDR1 MDHEN, CDR2 SYDVKM. The CDR3 sequence: CASTPTYFSYEQYF. The CDR3 region has the DNA TGTGCCAGCACCCCCACCTATTTCTCCTACGAGCAGTACTTC.

The table lists this clone with a count of one. This sequence joins TRBV6-1 and TRBJ2-1; 14 bases align to TRBD2. Germline lookup yields CDR1 MNHNS and CDR2 SASEGT. This CDR3 has 17 amino acids. With V trimmed by 5 bases and J by 7 bases, 10 bases remained unmatched. The CDR3 sequence is CASSKETWTSGRNEQFF. CDR3 nucleotide sequence: TGTGCCAGCAGTAAAGAGACTTGGACTAGCGGGAGGAATGAGCAGTTCTTC.

As DNA, the CDR3 is TGTGCCAGCAGCAAGGACACGCTGAACACTGAAGCTTTCTTT. Translation: CASSKDTLNTEAFF. This sequence joins TRBV28 and TRBJ1-1, with D possibly matching TRBD1 (5 bases). This CDR3 has 14 residues. Germline CDR1 MDHEN, CDR2 SYDVKM. The V gene lost 6 bases and the J gene lost 0 bases, with 11 bases spanning the gap.

The J gene is TRBJ1-2, the V gene TRBV6-5, with no clear D. With 2 bases removed from V and 4 bases from J, the gap between germline ends came to 8 bases. The CDR3 covers 13 residues. Germline V gene lookup returns CDR1 MNHEY and CDR2 SVGAGI. For the CDR3, the DNA is TGTGCCAGCAGTTACGACGGAGTCTATGGCTACACCTTC. This gives the protein CASSYDGVYGYTF.

The chain has TRBV7-9 and TRBJ2-1; 9 bases agree with TRBD1. The CDR3 extends over 16 amino acids. Germline V gene lookup returns CDR1 SEHNR and CDR2 FQNEAQ (reference sequence). Trimming at V came to 5 bases and at J to 2 bases, leaving 7 bases not matched to a gene. CDR3 protein: CASSTTYRGPYNEQFF. Written as DNA, the CDR3 is TGTGCCAGCAGCACAACATACAGGGGGCCCTACAATGAGCAGTTCTTC.

The J gene is TRBJ2-2, the V gene TRBV5-4; D not certain. The germline V and J ends were trimmed by 3 bases and 6 bases, with 15 bases remaining between them. Looked up from germline, CDR1 is SGHNT and CDR2 is YYREEE (reference sequence). CDR3 length: 15 residues. The CDR3 loop reads CASSSGVRLAGELFF. The CDR3 DNA reads as TGTGCCAGCAGCTCCGGAGTTCGGTTGGCCGGGGAGCTGTTTTTT.

The V call is TRBV7-6, the J call TRBJ1-1; maybe TRBD1 (5 bases). CDR3 length: 15 amino acids. CDR1 and CDR2 from the germline V gene are SGHVS and FNYEAQ. The V end was cut by 5 bases, the J end by 0 bases, with 13 bases between. CDR3 region: CASSPGAGMNTEAFF. CDR3 DNA: TGTGCCAGCAGCCCCGGTGCAGGGATGAACACTGAAGCTTTCTTT. The whole variable domain, filled in from reference TRBV7-6 and TRBJ1-1, reads GAGVSQSPRYKVTKRGQDVALRCDPISGHVSLYWYRQALGQGPEFLTYFNYEAQQDKSGLPNDRFSAERPEGSISTLTIQRTEQRDSAMYRCASSPGAGMNTEAFFGQGTRLTVV.

The table lists this clone with a count of one. The J gene is TRBJ1-3, the V gene TRBV5-5, with unresolved D. The CDR3 totals 15 residues. The ends were cut back, 1 base at V and 4 bases at J, with 12 bases in the middle. Germline CDR1 is SGHKS and CDR2 is YYEKEE (reference sequence). CDR3 bases: TGTGCCAGCAGCTTGTTCGGGTTCTCGGGAAACACCATATATTTT. It yields the protein CASSLFGFSGNTIYF.

The chain has TRBV5-6 and TRBJ1-2; 11 bases match TRBD1. V shed 4 bases and J 0 bases; nucleotides not matched to a gene: 5. The CDR3 is 16 amino acids. CDR1 is SGHDT and CDR2 is YYEEEE in the germline V gene. CDR3: CASSRGQGGANYGYTF. The CDR3 region has the DNA TGTGCCAGCAGCCGGGGACAGGGGGGGGCTAACTATGGCTACACCTTC.

This chain links TRBV15 with TRBJ2-3; D is ambiguous. V dropped 0 bases and J dropped 4 bases, with 20 bases sitting between them. The CDR3 spans 18 residues. Germline loops: CDR1 LNHNV, CDR2 YYDKDF (reference sequence). CDR3 residues: CATSREGFQLSVADTQYF. In nucleotides, the CDR3 is TGTGCCACCAGCAGAGAGGGCTTTCAGCTTTCAGTTGCAGATACGCAGTATTTT.

The chain recombines TRBV14 with TRBJ2-2, with D perhaps matching TRBD1 (6 bases). V lost 6 bases and J 5 bases, leaving 10 bases between the germline ends. CDR1 is SGHDN and CDR2 is FVKESK in the germline V gene. The CDR3 is made up of 13 amino acids. CDR3 loop: CASRRQVTGELFF. CDR3 DNA: TGTGCCAGCAGGAGACAGGTGACCGGGGAGCTGTTTTTT.

This chain links TRBV2 with TRBJ2-7; perhaps TRBD2 as D (6 bases). The germline V and J ends were trimmed by 7 bases and 2 bases, with 12 bases remaining between them. The CDR3 has 13 amino acids. The V gene's germline CDR1 is SNHLY and CDR2 FYNNEI. The CDR3 reads CASNRDSAYEQYF. In DNA, the CDR3 is TGTGCCAGCAATCGGGACTCTGCCTACGAGCAGTACTTC.

V gene TRBV7-3 combines with J gene TRBJ2-2; D call uncertain. The length of the CDR3 is 13 residues. CDR1 and CDR2 (germline): SGHTA, FQGTGA. V lost 5 bases and J 7 bases, leaving 11 bases between the germline ends. CDR3 amino acids: CASSQPGDGELFF. DNA for the CDR3: TGTGCCAGCAGCCAACCCGGAGACGGGGAGCTGTTTTTT.

The chain has TRBV5-1 and TRBJ2-1; 9 positions agree with TRBD2. The germline V gene has CDR1 SGHRS and CDR2 YFSETQ. The CDR3 covers 15 residues. The J segment lost 6 bases and the V segment lost 5 bases, leaving 9 bases of the junction unmatched. CDR3 region: CASRVTAGGPNEQFF. The CDR3, as DNA: TGCGCCAGCAGAGTTACGGCGGGAGGGCCCAATGAGCAGTTCTTC.

The chain combines TRBV9 with TRBJ1-1; D may be TRBD1 (5 bases). The ends were cut back, 0 bases at V and 6 bases at J, with 12 bases in the middle. CDR1 and CDR2 (germline): SGDLS, YYNGEE. CDR3 length equals 14 residues. The chain's CDR3 is CASSVDGGWAEAFF. Here the CDR3 DNA reads TGTGCCAGCAGCGTAGACGGGGGTTGGGCTGAAGCTTTCTTT.

The rearrangement joins TRBV5-1 to TRBJ1-2; D remains unclear. Germline-derived CDR1 and CDR2 are SGHRS and YFSETQ. The germline V and J ends were trimmed by 1 base and 6 bases, with 7 bases remaining between them. This CDR3 spans 12 amino acids. The DNA for the CDR3 is TGCGCCAGCAGCTTGCTACGGGATGGCTACACCTTC. This sequence encodes CASSLLRDGYTF.

The chain links TRBV5-6 to TRBJ2-7; D remains ambiguous. V shed 1 base and J shed 6 bases, with 8 bases lying between them. This CDR3 has 12 amino acids. Germline V gene lookup returns CDR1 SGHDT and CDR2 YYEEEE. Written as DNA, the CDR3 is TGTGCCAGCAGCTTGAACGGCGGCGAGCAGTACTTC. Its protein product is CASSLNGGEQYF.

The chain couples TRBV11-2 to TRBJ2-3, with D perhaps matching TRBD2 (5 bases). The CDR3 has 16 amino acids. Germline V CDR1 and CDR2: SGHAT, FQNNGV. Deletions cut 2 bases from V and 2 bases from J, with 14 bases between. CDR3 sequence: CASSLSTDYSTDTQYF. The CDR3 DNA reads TGTGCCAGCAGCTTATCTACAGACTACTCCACAGATACGCAGTATTTT.

The V and J genes are TRBV6-6 and TRBJ2-1, with TRBD1 as a possible D gene (5 bases). The germline V gene has CDR1 MNHNY and CDR2 SVGAGI (reference sequence). The CDR3 totals 14 residues. V lost 2 bases and J 4 bases, leaving 9 bases between the germline ends. CDR3 sequence: CASSYGGAYNEQFF. The CDR3 coding sequence is TGTGCCAGCAGTTACGGTGGGGCGTACAATGAGCAGTTCTTC.

The chain combines TRBV5-4 with TRBJ1-4; 7 bases agree with TRBD1. The CDR3 has 14 residues. V lost 3 bases, J lost 5 bases, and 4 bases stayed unmatched. The germline CDR1 and CDR2 sequences are SGHNT and YYREEE (reference sequence). CDR3 nucleotides: TGTGCCAGCAGCTCCGAAGGGGGCAATGAAAAACTGTTTTTT. Translated: CASSSEGGNEKLFF.

V and J are TRBV5-1 and TRBJ2-7; TRBD2 aligns across 13 bases. The CDR3 contains 16 residues. V lost 4 bases to trimming and J lost 3 bases; unmatched junction nucleotides: 7. Germline V gene lookup returns CDR1 SGHRS and CDR2 YFSETQ. The CDR3: CASSATSGRAGYEQYF. The CDR3, as DNA: TGCGCCAGCAGCGCAACTAGCGGGAGGGCGGGCTACGAGCAGTACTTC. The full variable domain, completed using reference TRBV5-1 and TRBJ2-7, is KAGVTQTPRYLIKTRGQQVTLSCSPISGHRSVSWYQQTPGQGLQFLFEYFSETQRNKGNFPGRFSGRQFSNSRSEMNVSTLELGDSALYLCASSATSGRAGYEQYFGPGTRLTVT.

V usage is TRBV12-5 and J usage is TRBJ2-2, with 7 nucleotides matching TRBD1. The V gene's germline CDR1 is LGHNT and CDR2 FRNRAP. CDR3 length equals 15 residues. Losses at the gene ends were 5 bases for V and 7 bases for J; bases not matched to a gene: 10. CDR3 coding DNA: TGTGCTAGTGGTCTCCGGACAGGCACGGTCGGGGAGCTGTTTTTT. Amino acids: CASGLRTGTVGELFF.

The rearrangement uses TRBV5-1 and TRBJ2-5, with a possible D match to TRBD2 (6 bases). V shed 4 bases and J shed 3 bases, with 19 bases lying between them. The CDR3 is 16 amino acids. Germline lookup yields CDR1 SGHRS and CDR2 YFSETQ. CDR3 nucleotide sequence: TGCGCCAGCAGCATTCGGAGGGAGATTTTTAAAGAGACCCAGTACTTC. Translating it yields CASSIRREIFKETQYF.